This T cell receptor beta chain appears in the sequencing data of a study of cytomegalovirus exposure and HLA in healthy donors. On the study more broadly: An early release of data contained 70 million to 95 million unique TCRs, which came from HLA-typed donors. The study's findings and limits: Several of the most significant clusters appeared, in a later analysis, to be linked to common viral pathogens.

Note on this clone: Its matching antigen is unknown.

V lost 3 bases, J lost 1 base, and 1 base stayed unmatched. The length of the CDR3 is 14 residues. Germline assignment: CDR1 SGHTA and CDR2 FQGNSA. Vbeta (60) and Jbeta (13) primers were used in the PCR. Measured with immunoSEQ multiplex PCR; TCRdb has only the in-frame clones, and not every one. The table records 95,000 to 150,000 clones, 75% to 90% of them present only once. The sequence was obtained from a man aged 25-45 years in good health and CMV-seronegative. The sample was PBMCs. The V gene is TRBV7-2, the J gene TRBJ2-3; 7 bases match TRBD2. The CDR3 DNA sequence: TGTGCCAGCAGCTTTCGGGGGGGCACAGATACGCAGTATTTT. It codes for CASSFRGGTDTQYF.